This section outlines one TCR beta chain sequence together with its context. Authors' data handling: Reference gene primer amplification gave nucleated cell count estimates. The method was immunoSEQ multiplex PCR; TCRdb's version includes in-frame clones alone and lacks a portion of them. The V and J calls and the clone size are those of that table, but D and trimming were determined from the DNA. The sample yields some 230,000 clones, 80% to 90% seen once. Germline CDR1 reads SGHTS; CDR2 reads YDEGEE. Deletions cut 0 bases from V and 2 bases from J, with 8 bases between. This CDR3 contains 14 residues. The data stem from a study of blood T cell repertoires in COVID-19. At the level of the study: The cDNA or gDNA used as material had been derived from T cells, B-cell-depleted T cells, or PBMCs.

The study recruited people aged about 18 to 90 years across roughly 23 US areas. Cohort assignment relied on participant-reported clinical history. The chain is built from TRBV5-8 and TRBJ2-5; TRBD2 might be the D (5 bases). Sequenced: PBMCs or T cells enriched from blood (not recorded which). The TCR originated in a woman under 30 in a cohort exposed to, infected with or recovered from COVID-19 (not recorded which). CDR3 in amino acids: CASSLAVAQETQYF. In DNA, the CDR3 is TGTGCCAGCAGCTTGGCGGTAGCGCAAGAGACCCAGTACTTC.